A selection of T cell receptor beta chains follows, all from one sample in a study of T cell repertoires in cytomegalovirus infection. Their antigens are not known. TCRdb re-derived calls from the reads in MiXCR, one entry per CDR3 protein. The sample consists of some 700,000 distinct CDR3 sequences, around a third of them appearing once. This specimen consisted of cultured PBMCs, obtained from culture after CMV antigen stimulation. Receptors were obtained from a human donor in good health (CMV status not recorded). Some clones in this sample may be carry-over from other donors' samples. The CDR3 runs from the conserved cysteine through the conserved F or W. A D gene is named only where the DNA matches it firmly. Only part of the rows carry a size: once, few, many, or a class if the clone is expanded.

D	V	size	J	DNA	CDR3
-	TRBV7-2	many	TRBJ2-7	TGTGCCAGCAGCTTAAGGGACGGGGCAGTCGAGCAGTACTTC	CASSLRDGAVEQYF
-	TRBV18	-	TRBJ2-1	TGTGCCAGCTCACCAAGTCAGAATGAGCAGTTCTTC	CASSPSQNEQFF
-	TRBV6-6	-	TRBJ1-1	TGTGCCAGCAGTTACTCTGGGGCCGGTGGCACTGAAGCTTTCTTT	CASSYSGAGGTEAFF
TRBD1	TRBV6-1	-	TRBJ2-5	TGTGCCAGCAGTGAACAAATGACAGGGGGTGAGACCCAGTACTTC	CASSEQMTGGETQYF
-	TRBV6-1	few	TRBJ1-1	TGTGCCAGCAGATCCGGGGGCGTGAGTACTGAAGCTTTCTTT	CASRSGGVSTEAFF
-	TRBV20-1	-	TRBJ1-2	TGCAGTGCCGGCGATGCCAGGGGTGCCCATGGCTACACCTTC	CSAGDARGAHGYTF
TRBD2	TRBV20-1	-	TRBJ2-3	TGCAGTGCTAGAGCCCCCCTCCTAGCGGGAGGCTCGTCCACAGATACGCAGTATTTT	CSARAPLLAGGSSTDTQYF
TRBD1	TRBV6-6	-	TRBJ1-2	TGTGCCAGCAGTTCAACGACAGGGGGGATACAAGGCTACACCTTC	CASSSTTGGIQGYTF
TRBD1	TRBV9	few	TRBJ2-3	TGTGCCAGCAGCGTAGAGGGACAGCAGCAAGATACGCAGTATTTT	CASSVEGQQQDTQYF
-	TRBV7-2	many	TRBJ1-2	TGTGCCAGCAGCCCTTACAGAGCTGATGGCTACACCTTC	CASSPYRADGYTF
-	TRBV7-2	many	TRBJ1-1	TGTGCCAGCAGCTCGACCACGGGAGTTTTGGAAGCTTTCTTT	CASSSTTGVLEAFF
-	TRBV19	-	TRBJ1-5	TGTGCCAGTAGTACCGGGGGGGGGAGTCAGCCCCAGCATTTT	CASSTGGGSQPQHF
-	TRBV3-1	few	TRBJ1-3	TGTGCCAGCAGCCAAAAAATTCCTGGACTTCCATTGCGTGGAAACACCATATATTTT	CASSQKIPGLPLRGNTIYF
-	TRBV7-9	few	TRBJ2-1	TGTGCCAGCAGCTTAGGCATGGTCGAGCAGTTCTTC	CASSLGMVEQFF
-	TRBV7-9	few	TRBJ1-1	TGTGCCAGCAGCCAACAGATCGGCAGGGGGAACACTGAAGCTTTCTTT	CASSQQIGRGNTEAFF
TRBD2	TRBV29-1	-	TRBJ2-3	TGCAGCGTGACTAGCATGTCCCGGGATACGCAGTATTTT	CSVTSMSRDTQYF
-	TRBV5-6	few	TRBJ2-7	TGTGCCAGCAGCTTGTGGGGGGCTGCCTACGAGCAGTACTTC	CASSLWGAAYEQYF
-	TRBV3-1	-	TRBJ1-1	TGTGCCAGCAGCCAAGATTTAGGGGCTGCTGAAGCTTTCTTT	CASSQDLGAAEAFF
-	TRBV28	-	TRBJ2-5	TGTGCCAGCAGCCGCACACGTCTGGAGACCCAGTACTTC	CASSRTRLETQYF
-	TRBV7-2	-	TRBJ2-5	TGTGCCAGCAGCCTACCAGGGACGTCTCAAGAGACCCAGTACTTC	CASSLPGTSQETQYF
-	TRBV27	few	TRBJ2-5	TGTGCCAGCAGTGGCGCAGGGAACCAAGAGACCCAGTACTTC	CASSGAGNQETQYF
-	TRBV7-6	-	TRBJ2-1	TGTGCCAGCAACGAAAGGGGTGAGCAGTTCTTC	CASNERGEQFF
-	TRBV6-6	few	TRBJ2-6	TGTGCCAGTCTGAGGGCGGCTGGGGCCAACGTCCTGACTTTC	CASLRAAGANVLTF
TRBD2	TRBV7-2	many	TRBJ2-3	TGTGCCAGCAGCTTACGGCGGGGGGGCCCGCAGTATTTT	CASSLRRGGPQYF
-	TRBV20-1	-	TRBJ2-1	TGCAGTGCTAGAGTACCACGCTCCTACAATGAGCAGTTCTTC	CSARVPRSYNEQFF
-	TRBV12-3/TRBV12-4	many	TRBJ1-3	TGTGCCAGCAGTTCCCAGGACGGAAACACCATATATTTT	CASSSQDGNTIYF
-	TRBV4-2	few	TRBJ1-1	TGTGCCAGCAGCACATCTCCCCTGAGGGGGAACACTGAAGCTTTCTTT	CASSTSPLRGNTEAFF
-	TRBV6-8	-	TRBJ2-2	TGTGCCAGCAGTTACAGGGGGGGGGCCGGGGAGCTGGTTCATTTT	CASSYRGGAGELVHF
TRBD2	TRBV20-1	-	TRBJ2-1	TGCAGTGCTAGAGGGGGACTAGATTTTGTTAGTGAGCAGTTCTTC	CSARGGLDFVSEQFF
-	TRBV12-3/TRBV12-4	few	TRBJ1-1	TGTGCCAGCATTAGGACAGCCGCCGGTGGCACTGAAGCTTTCTTT	CASIRTAAGGTEAFF
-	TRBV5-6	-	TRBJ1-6	TGTGCCAGCAGCTTGAGGGTAGGGGTTTCACCCCTCCACTTT	CASSLRVGVSPLHF
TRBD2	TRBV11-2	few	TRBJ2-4	TGTGCCAGCAGCTCCCCCCTTGGGACTAGCGGGGGAACCGGGACTAAAAACATTCAGTACTTC	CASSSPLGTSGGTGTKNIQYF
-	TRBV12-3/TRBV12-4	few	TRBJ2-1	TGTGCCAGCAGTTTCAGAGGGAACGGGAACAATGAGCAGTTCTTC	CASSFRGNGNNEQFF
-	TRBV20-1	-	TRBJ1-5	TGCAGTGCTAAAAACCAGGGGATTAATCAGCCCCAGCATTTT	CSAKNQGINQPQHF
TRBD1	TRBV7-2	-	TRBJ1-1	TGTGCCAGCAGCCTTACCGGGACAGGACACGCTTTCTTT	CASSLTGTGHAFF
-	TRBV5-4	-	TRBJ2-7	TGTGCCAGCAGCCCTGGAGCTCGGGCGGGAAACTACGAGCAGTACTTC	CASSPGARAGNYEQYF
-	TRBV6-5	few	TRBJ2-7	TGTGCCAGCAGCCCGCATGGACGGGGACCCTACGAGCAGTACTTC	CASSPHGRGPYEQYF
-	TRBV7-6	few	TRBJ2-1	TGTGCCAGCAGCTTGGCAAGGCGGGCGTACTTCGATGTTTACAATGAGCAGTTCTTC	CASSLARRAYFDVYNEQFF
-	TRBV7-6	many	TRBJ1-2	TGTGCCAGCAGCTTACTATTGGGGGTCGGTCCGCGGGGCTACACCTTC	CASSLLLGVGPRGYTF
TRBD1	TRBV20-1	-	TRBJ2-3	TGCAGTGCTGATGGGACAGGGACAGATACGCAGTATTTT	CSADGTGTDTQYF
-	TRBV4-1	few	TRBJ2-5	TGCGCCAGCAGCCCCTTCGGTGATTGGGCCCAAGAGACCCAGTACTTC	CASSPFGDWAQETQYF
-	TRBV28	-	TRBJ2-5	TGTGCCAGCAGTCTCTTGGGACTGCCCCGCCAAGAGACCCAGTACTTC	CASSLLGLPRQETQYF
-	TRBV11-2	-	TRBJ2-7	TGTGCCAGCAGCTTGATCGTCAGGGCTGAGCAGTACTTC	CASSLIVRAEQYF
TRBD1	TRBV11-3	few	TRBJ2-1	TGTGCCAGCAGCACCGGGACAGGGGGCCACGGGAACAATGAGCAGTTCTTC	CASSTGTGGHGNNEQFF
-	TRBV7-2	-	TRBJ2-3	TGTGCCAGCAGCCCCTTGGGGTTGAATACGCAGTATTTT	CASSPLGLNTQYF
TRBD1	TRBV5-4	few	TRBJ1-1	TGTGCCAGCAGCTTTGGACAGGGCAGTCGGACTGAAGCTTTCTTT	CASSFGQGSRTEAFF
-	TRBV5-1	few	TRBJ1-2	TGCGCCAGCAGCTTGGAGGACGGTTGGATTGGCTACACCTTC	CASSLEDGWIGYTF
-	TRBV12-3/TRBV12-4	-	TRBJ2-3	TGTGCCAGCAGTTCCCGGAGCTCCGATACGCAGTATTTT	CASSSRSSDTQYF
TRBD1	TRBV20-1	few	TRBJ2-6	TGCAGTGCTCGACAGGGGGCTGGGGCCAACGTCCTGACTTTC	CSARQGAGANVLTF
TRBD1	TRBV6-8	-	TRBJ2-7	TGTGCCAGCAGCCCCAGGGACAGGCGAGAGAACGAGCAGTACTTC	CASSPRDRRENEQYF
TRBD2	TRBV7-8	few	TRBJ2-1	TGTGCCAGCACGCGGGGGGCTCCCTACAATGAGCAGTTCTTC	CASTRGAPYNEQFF
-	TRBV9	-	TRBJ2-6	TGTGCCAGCAGCGTTACGCCACACAGGGTTTCTGGGGCCAACGTCCTGACTTTC	CASSVTPHRVSGANVLTF
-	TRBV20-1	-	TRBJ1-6	TGCAGTGCCCCCGGGGGGGGGCTGAATTCACCCCTCCACTTT	CSAPGGGLNSPLHF
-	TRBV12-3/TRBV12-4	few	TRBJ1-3	TGTGCCAGCAGTCGACCTGGGGGATCTGGAAACACCATATATTTT	CASSRPGGSGNTIYF